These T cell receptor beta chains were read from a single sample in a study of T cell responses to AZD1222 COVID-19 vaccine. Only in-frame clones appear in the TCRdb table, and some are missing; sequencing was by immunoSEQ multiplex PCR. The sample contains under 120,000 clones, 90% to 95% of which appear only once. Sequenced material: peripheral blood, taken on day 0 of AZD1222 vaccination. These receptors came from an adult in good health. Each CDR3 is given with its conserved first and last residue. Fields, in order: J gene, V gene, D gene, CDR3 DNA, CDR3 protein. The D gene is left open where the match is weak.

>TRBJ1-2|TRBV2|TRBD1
TGTGCCAGCAGTGTCCTAATGGGACAGGGCGGCGGCTACACCTTC
CASSVLMGQGGGYTF
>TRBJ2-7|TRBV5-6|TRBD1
TGTGCCAGCAGCCCCGACAGGGCGGACGAGCAGTACTTC
CASSPDRADEQYF
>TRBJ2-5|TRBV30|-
TGTGCCTGGAATCTCCTACAAGAGACCCAGTACTTC
CAWNLLQETQYF
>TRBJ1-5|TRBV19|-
TGTGCCAGTAGTATATATACCCAAGGGGGGGCCCAGCATTTT
CASSIYTQGGAQHF
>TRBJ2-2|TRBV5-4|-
TGTGCCAGCAGCCTGGGGCGGAACCCCACCGGGGAGCTGTTTTTT
CASSLGRNPTGELFF
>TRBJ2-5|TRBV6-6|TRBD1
TGTGCCAGCAGTTCACAGGGGTTTTTCCAGACCCAGTACTTC
CASSSQGFFQTQYF
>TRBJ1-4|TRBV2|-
TGTGCCAGCAGTCCTGTAGATGAAAAACTGTTTTTT
CASSPVDEKLFF
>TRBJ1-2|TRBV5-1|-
TGCGCCAGCAGCTTCTCAGGGGCGGATGGCTACACCTTC
CASSFSGADGYTF
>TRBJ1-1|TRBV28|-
TGTGCCAGCAGTTTCCACCCATCCAGGTCGAACACTGAAGCTTTCTTT
CASSFHPSRSNTEAFF
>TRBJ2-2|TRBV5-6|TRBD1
TGTGCCAGCAGTTGGGACAGGGATTCCGGGGAGCTGTTTTTT
CASSWDRDSGELFF
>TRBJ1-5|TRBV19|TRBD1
TGTGCCAGTAGTATTGGGCAGGGGGCTTGGCAGCCCCAGCATTTT
CASSIGQGAWQPQHF
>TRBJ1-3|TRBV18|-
TGTGCCAGCTCCCGCATGGGTACTGGAAACACCATATATTTT
CASSRMGTGNTIYF
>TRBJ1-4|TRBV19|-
TGTGCCAGTAGTATGCCCGCAACTAATGAAAAACTGTTTTTT
CASSMPATNEKLFF
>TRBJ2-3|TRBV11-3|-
TGTGCCAGCAGCTCCCACGGGGAAAACACAGATACGCAGTATTTT
CASSSHGENTDTQYF
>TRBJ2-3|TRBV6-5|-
TGTGCCAGCAGTTCACAGGGACCCTTTGGCACAGATACGCAGTATTTT
CASSSQGPFGTDTQYF
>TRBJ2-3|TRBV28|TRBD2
TGTGCCACCTCCGGGGGGGCCAGCACAGATACGCAGTATTTT
CATSGGASTDTQYF
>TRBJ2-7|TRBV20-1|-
TGCAGTGCTAGTGCGGGCGGGAAGTCCTACGAGCAGTACTTC
CSASAGGKSYEQYF
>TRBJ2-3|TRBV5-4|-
TGTGCCAGTGGGGGGTTTCCTTACACAGATACGCAGTATTTT
CASGGFPYTDTQYF
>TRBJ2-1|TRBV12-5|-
TGTGCTAGTGGTTTAAACCCCCAATCCTACAATGAGCAGTTCTTC
CASGLNPQSYNEQFF
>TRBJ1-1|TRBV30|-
TGTGCCTGGAGTTGGCAGGGGTGGAACACTGAAGCTTTCTTT
CAWSWQGWNTEAFF
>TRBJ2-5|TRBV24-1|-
TGTGCCACCAGTGACCTCGGACGGAGCCAAGAGACCCAGTACTTC
CATSDLGRSQETQYF
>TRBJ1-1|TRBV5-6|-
TGTGCCAGCAGCGGAGCGGGATGGACTGAAGCTTTCTTT
CASSGAGWTEAFF
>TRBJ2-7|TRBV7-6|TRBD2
TGTGCCAGCAGCTTCCTGGGGCGGGAGGTCGACGAGCAGTACTTC
CASSFLGREVDEQYF
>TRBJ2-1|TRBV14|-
TGTGCCAGCAGATTCTACGGAGAGGAGCTGTTCTTC
CASRFYGEELFF
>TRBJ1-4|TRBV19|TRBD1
TGTGCCAGCCGGGACAGCGGAACAAGGGAAAAACTGTTTTTT
CASRDSGTREKLFF
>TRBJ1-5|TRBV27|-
TGTGCCAGCAGTTACGTGGGGGCGGGGGGGCCCCAGCATTTT
CASSYVGAGGPQHF
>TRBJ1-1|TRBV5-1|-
TGCGCCAGCAGCTTTAACCATTTGTCGGGGGCGCCTGGTGAAGCTTTCTTT
CASSFNHLSGAPGEAFF
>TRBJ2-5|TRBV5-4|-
TGTGCCAGCAGCTTCGCAGGGACGGTTCGAGAGACCCAGTACTTC
CASSFAGTVRETQYF
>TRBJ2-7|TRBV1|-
TGCACCAGCATAGAGGGGGGCCCCACCTACGAGCAGTACTTC
CTSIEGGPTYEQYF
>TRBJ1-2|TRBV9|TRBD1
TGTGCCAGCAGGGGGGACAGTCACCTCCGAAGCTACACCTTC
CASRGDSHLRSYTF
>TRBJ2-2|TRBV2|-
TGTGCCAGCAGTGTAGGTTCCGGGGAGCTGTTTTTT
CASSVGSGELFF
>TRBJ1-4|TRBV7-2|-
TGTGCCAGCAGCCTCCTCGGGACGACTAATGAAAAACTGTTTTTT
CASSLLGTTNEKLFF
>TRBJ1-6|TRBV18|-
TGTGCCAGCTCACTACCGCGGGGTTCTAATTCACCCCTCCACTTT
CASSLPRGSNSPLHF
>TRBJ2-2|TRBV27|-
TGTGCCAGCAGTTTATCGACCCCACCCACCGGGGAGCTGTTTTTT
CASSLSTPPTGELFF
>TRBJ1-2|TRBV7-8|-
TGTGCCAGCAGCTTAGGTAGCTATGGCTACACCTTC
CASSLGSYGYTF
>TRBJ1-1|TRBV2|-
TGTGCCAGCATGCTGGGGGTGTGGGGGAACACTGAAGCTTTCTTT
CASMLGVWGNTEAFF
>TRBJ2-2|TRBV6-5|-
TGTGCCAGCAGTTACTCGATGGGGGCTGGCACCGGGGAGCTGTTTTTT
CASSYSMGAGTGELFF
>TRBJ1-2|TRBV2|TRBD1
TGTGCCAGCAGTGACGACAGGGTCGGTAACTATGGCTACACCTTC
CASSDDRVGNYGYTF
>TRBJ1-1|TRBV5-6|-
TGTGCCAGCAGCTGGGGGGGACCGATGAACACTGAAGCTTTCTTT
CASSWGGPMNTEAFF
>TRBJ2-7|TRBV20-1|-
TGCAGTGCTGGCATGGGGGCCGAGCAGTACTTC
CSAGMGAEQYF
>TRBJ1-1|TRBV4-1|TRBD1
TGCGCCAGCAGCCCCCCGGGACAGGGCCGGAACACTGAAGCTTTCTTT
CASSPPGQGRNTEAFF
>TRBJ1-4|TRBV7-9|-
TGTGCCAGCAGCTTAGGGGGAGAGATGGAAAAACTGTTTTTT
CASSLGGEMEKLFF
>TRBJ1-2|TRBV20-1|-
TGCAGTGCTAGGGTCAACTATGGCTACACCTTC
CSARVNYGYTF
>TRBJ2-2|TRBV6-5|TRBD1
TGTGCCGTCGGACAGGGCAAAAACACCGGGGAGCTGTTTTTT
CAVGQGKNTGELFF
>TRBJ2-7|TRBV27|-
TGTGCCAGCGCCGGACCAGGGCTTAACTCCTACGAGCAGTACTTC
CASAGPGLNSYEQYF
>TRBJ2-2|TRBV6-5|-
TGTGCCAGCAAGAGCAGACTTCCGGGGGAGCTGTTTTTT
CASKSRLPGELFF
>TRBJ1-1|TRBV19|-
TGTGCCAGTACATTGGGGCTGGGGACTGAAGCTTTCTTT
CASTLGLGTEAFF
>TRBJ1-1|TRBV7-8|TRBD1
TGTGCCAGCCTTCTCACAGGGGGCATCACTGAAGCTTTCTTT
CASLLTGGITEAFF
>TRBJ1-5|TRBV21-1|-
TGTGCCAGCAGCAAAGCGCTAACAGGTAATCAGCCCCAGCATTTT
CASSKALTGNQPQHF
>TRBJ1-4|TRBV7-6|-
TGTGCCAGCAGCTTAGATCGGACAATTATAACAACTAATGAAAAACTGTTTTTT
CASSLDRTIITTNEKLFF